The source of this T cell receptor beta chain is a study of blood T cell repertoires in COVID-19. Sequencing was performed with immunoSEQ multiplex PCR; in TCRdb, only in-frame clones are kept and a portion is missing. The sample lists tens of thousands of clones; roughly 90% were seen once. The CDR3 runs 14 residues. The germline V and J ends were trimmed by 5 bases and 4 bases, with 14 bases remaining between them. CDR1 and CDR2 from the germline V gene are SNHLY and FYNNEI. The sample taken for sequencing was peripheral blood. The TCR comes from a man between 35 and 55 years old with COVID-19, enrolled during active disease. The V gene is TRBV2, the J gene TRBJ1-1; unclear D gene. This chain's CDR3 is CASSSDGRGTEAFF. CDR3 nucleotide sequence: TGTGCCAGCAGTTCTGACGGCCGCGGCACTGAAGCTTTCTTT.